The 23 T cell receptor beta chains below come from one sample, sequenced in a study of blood T cells in healthy people across ages (dated by TCRdb to the mid-2010s). Library prep was done by 5' RACE. Sequencing instrument: Illumina HiSeq 2500. A second about 7 to 12 cycle PCR used a sample-barcoded 5' primer and a J-beta primer mix. TCRdb reanalyzed the raw reads on its own, using fastp at Q25 for trimming and MiXCR for clone calling, and kept in-frame beta chains. When rows share a CDR3 protein, they turn into one entry using the most common DNA and genes. The sample table shows approximately 880,000 distinct CDR3 sequences, and roughly 48% are seen once. Roughly an eighth of the sample lies in the top ten. The source material was blood. The receptors here all came from a man aged 30 to 45 in good health.

The DNA of the CDR3 is TGTGCCAGCAGGGAAGACAGGGTCTCGAATCAGCCCCAGCATTTT. Protein sequence: CASREDRVSNQPQHF. The chain uses TRBV6-5 and TRBJ1-5; TRBD1 aligns across 7 bases. The CDR3 consists of 15 residues. The V gene's germline CDR1 is MNHEY and CDR2 SVGAGI. With 6 bases clipped from V and 4 bases from J, the junction kept 9 bases outside the gene matches.

This chain uses TRBV29-1 with TRBJ2-2; D gene ambiguous. The CDR3 has 13 amino acids. V was trimmed by 6 bases and J by 6 bases, leaving 14 bases between them. Per germline, CDR1 SQVTM and CDR2 ANQGSEA. CDR3 amino acids: CSVVGDLAGELFF. The CDR3 DNA reads TGCAGCGTGGTTGGGGATTTGGCCGGGGAGCTGTTTTTT.

The chain carries TRBV7-2 and TRBJ2-1, with 10 bases identical to TRBD2. Germline trimming cut 2 bases from V and 6 bases from J; bases unmatched to any gene: 1. The CDR3 has 14 amino acids. Germline V gives CDR1 SGHTA, CDR2 FQGNSA. In DNA, the CDR3 is TGTGCCAGCAGCTTACAGCGGGGGGGCAATGAGCAGTTCTTC. It translates to CASSLQRGGNEQFF.

In this sample, this clonotype turned up once. The chain joins TRBV29-1 to TRBJ2-4; 10 bases align to TRBD2. The CDR3 runs 17 residues. V was clipped by 3 bases and J by 3 bases; unmatched bases: 11. Germline assignment: CDR1 SQVTM and CDR2 ANQGSEA. CDR3 region: CSVEPSGGSEVKNIQYF. The CDR3 region has the DNA TGCAGCGTTGAGCCTAGCGGGGGTAGTGAGGTCAAAAACATTCAGTACTTC.

This clonotype was recorded only once. This rearrangement joins TRBV6-2 or TRBV6-3 to TRBJ2-1, with 7 nucleotides matching TRBD1. With 6 bases clipped from V and 10 bases from J, the junction kept 9 bases outside the gene matches. This CDR3 is 13 amino acids long. From germline, CDR1 is MNHEY and CDR2 SVGEGT. As DNA, the CDR3 is TGTGCCAGCAGCTACGGGACAGTCTACGAGCAGTTCTTC. Translating it yields CASSYGTVYEQFF.

The J gene is TRBJ1-1, the V gene TRBV20-1; possible D gene TRBD1, 5 bases. Germline assignment: CDR1 DFQATT and CDR2 SNEGSKA (reference sequence). Trimming removed 5 bases at V and 0 bases at J, with 7 bases between. The length of the CDR3 is 12 residues. CDR3 residues: CSAGGVNTEAFF. The CDR3 DNA follows: TGCAGTGCTGGAGGGGTGAACACTGAAGCTTTCTTT.

CDR3 DNA: TGCAGCGTTGAAGGACTAGCGGGAACCCTTGTGCCTAGCACAGATACGCAGTATTTT. This codes for CSVEGLAGTLVPSTDTQYF. The genes are TRBV29-1 and TRBJ2-3, with 11 bases fitting TRBD2. The germline V gene has CDR1 SQVTM and CDR2 ANQGSEA. Germline trimming cut 1 base from V and 0 bases from J; bases unmatched to any gene: 12. CDR3 size: 19 residues.

In this sample, this clonotype turned up a few times. This sequence joins TRBV6-5 and TRBJ2-7; tentative D call: TRBD2 (5 bases). Germline V gene lookup returns CDR1 MNHEY and CDR2 SVGAGI. Deletions cut 6 bases from V and 1 base from J, with 16 bases between. The CDR3 has 15 residues. CDR3: CASSISGSPSYEQYF. CDR3 coding DNA: TGTGCCAGCAGCATAAGTGGGAGTCCGTCCTACGAGCAGTACTTC.

This clonotype was found a few times. The chain is built from TRBV29-1 and TRBJ2-1, with 8 bases lining up with TRBD1. Germline CDR1 SQVTM, CDR2 ANQGSEA. V was pared by 5 bases and J by 6 bases, with 6 bases of the junction left unmatched. The CDR3 is 13 amino acids. The DNA for the CDR3 is TGCAGCGTTCCGGACAGGGTAGGCAATGAGCAGTTCTTC. Translation: CSVPDRVGNEQFF.

The chain employs TRBV7-2 and TRBJ2-7; the match to TRBD2 covers 9 bases. The junction had 3 bases not matched to a gene; V was cut back by 7 bases and J by 5 bases. The CDR3 loop spans 12 amino acids. Germline CDR1 and CDR2: SGHTA and FQGNSA. The chain's CDR3 is CASTLAGHEQYF. The CDR3 DNA reads TGTGCCAGCACCCTAGCGGGGCACGAGCAGTACTTC.

This clonotype came up a few times. This chain connects TRBV28 to TRBJ1-2, with D perhaps matching TRBD1 (6 bases). CDR3 size: 14 residues. Germline-derived CDR1 and CDR2 are MDHEN and SYDVKM. V was pared by 5 bases and J by 4 bases, with 14 bases between. The CDR3: CASSPIGQIYGYTF. The CDR3 DNA follows: TGTGCCAGCAGTCCGATTGGACAGATCTATGGCTACACCTTC.

The chain couples TRBV4-2 to TRBJ2-7; the D gene could be TRBD1 or TRBD2 (5 bases each). V lost 3 bases, J lost 7 bases, and 22 bases lay in between. Looked up from germline, CDR1 is LGHNA and CDR2 is YNFKEQ. CDR3 length equals 16 residues. CDR3 nucleotides: TGTGCCAGCAGCCAGCCGGGACGAGCGACCTACAATGAGCAGTACTTC. This codes for CASSQPGRATYNEQYF.

The gene calls are TRBV6-2 or TRBV6-3 and TRBJ2-2; 13 bases match TRBD2. Germline V CDR1 and CDR2: MNHEY, SVGEGT. The junction had 17 bases not matched to a gene; V was cut back by 7 bases and J by 6 bases. The CDR3 sequence is 19 residues long. The CDR3 protein is CASNEQRPGLAGLSGELFF. The CDR3 DNA is TGTGCCAGCAATGAACAGAGACCGGGACTAGCGGGGTTGTCCGGGGAGCTGTTTTTT.

CDR3 protein: CSVVWELVDQEPTDTQYF. CDR3 nucleotide sequence: TGCAGCGTTGTTTGGGAACTGGTGGATCAAGAACCCACAGATACGCAGTATTTT. This sequence joins TRBV29-1 and TRBJ2-3; D not resolved. Germline V gene lookup returns CDR1 SQVTM and CDR2 ANQGSEA. The CDR3 has 18 amino acids. Deletions cut 4 bases from V and 2 bases from J, with 25 bases between.

This chain connects TRBV14 to TRBJ2-1; TRBD2 might be the D (5 bases). CDR3 length equals 16 residues. Germline assignment: CDR1 SGHDN and CDR2 FVKESK. Trimming stripped 0 bases from V and 4 bases from J, with 13 bases between. Here the CDR3 reads CASSQESVSGYNEQFF. The CDR3 bases are TGTGCCAGCAGCCAAGAAAGTGTTTCGGGATACAATGAGCAGTTCTTC.

The chain carries TRBV6-5 and TRBJ2-5; 10 bases agree with TRBD1. The J call could be wrong; TRBJ2-7 is a better fit for the DNA end. Per germline, CDR1 MNHEY and CDR2 SVGAGI. The CDR3 covers 15 residues. Written as DNA, the CDR3 is TGTGCCAGCAGTTACCGGACAGGGGGGCACTACGAGCAGTACTTC. This codes for CASSYRTGGHYEQYF.

V usage is TRBV28 and J usage is TRBJ2-5; TRBD1 matches at 7 bases. The CDR3 has 15 amino acids. J gave up 2 bases and V 4 bases, and 7 bases lay outside the gene matches. Germline CDR1 MDHEN, CDR2 SYDVKM. CDR3: CASSSPPDRQETQYF. DNA for the CDR3: TGTGCCAGCAGTTCACCTCCGGACAGGCAAGAGACCCAGTACTTC.

This clonotype was observed a handful of times. The chain is built from TRBV20-1 and TRBJ2-7, with D perhaps matching TRBD1 or TRBD2 (5 bases each). The CDR3 is 13 residues long. The V end was cut by 5 bases, the J end by 1 base, with 12 bases between. Germline V gene sequence: CDR1 DFQATT, CDR2 SNEGSKA (reference sequence). The CDR3, as DNA: TGCAGTGCTCCGGGGAAGGGGTCCTACGAGCAGTACTTC. This gives the protein CSAPGKGSYEQYF.

This clonotype was seen a handful of times. The rearrangement uses TRBV12-5 and TRBJ2-5, with 7 bases fitting TRBD1. CDR1 and CDR2 (germline): LGHNT, FRNRAP. Unmatched junction bases numbered 2, after V lost 2 bases and J lost 2 bases. The CDR3 loop spans 14 amino acids. CDR3 amino acids: CASGLTGVQETQYF. The DNA for the CDR3 is TGTGCTAGTGGTTTGACAGGGGTGCAAGAGACCCAGTACTTC.

Only a few counts were recorded for this clonotype. This chain connects TRBV2 to TRBJ2-7, with 13 bases that match TRBD2. This CDR3 has 16 amino acids. V trimming: 0 bases; J trimming: 4 bases; junction bases outside the gene matches: 3. Germline values: CDR1 SNHLY, CDR2 FYNNEI. CDR3 sequence reads: CASSEAPGLAGYEQYF. CDR3 in DNA: TGTGCCAGCAGTGAAGCGCCGGGACTAGCGGGATACGAGCAGTACTTC.

V usage is TRBV6-5 and J usage is TRBJ1-2; a weak D match, TRBD1 (5 bases). CDR3 size: 15 residues. Trimming shortened V by 8 bases and J by 2 bases, and 18 bases separated the two germline ends. Germline V CDR1 and CDR2: MNHEY, SVGAGI. The CDR3 DNA reads TGTGCCAGCGGGAGTGGGGGTCGTGACAACTATGGCTACACCTTC. Amino acids: CASGSGGRDNYGYTF.

In this sample, this clonotype turned up a few times. The genes are TRBV18 and TRBJ2-5; no clear D gene. Near its end, the DNA agrees better with TRBJ2-7, so the J call may be wrong. Germline V CDR1 and CDR2: KGHSH, LQKENI. The CDR3 length is 13 residues. The CDR3 loop reads CASSPSDTREQYF. In DNA form, the CDR3 reads TGTGCCAGCTCACCAAGCGATACCCGCGAGCAGTACTTC.

This sequence joins TRBV5-6 and TRBJ2-5; D gene uncertain. TRBJ2-7 matches the DNA end more closely, so the J call is doubtful. CDR1 is SGHDT and CDR2 is YYEEEE in the germline V gene. The CDR3 consists of 14 residues. CDR3 DNA: TGTGCCAGCAGCTTGGGTCCCCACTCCTACGAGCAGTACTTC. Protein: CASSLGPHSYEQYF.